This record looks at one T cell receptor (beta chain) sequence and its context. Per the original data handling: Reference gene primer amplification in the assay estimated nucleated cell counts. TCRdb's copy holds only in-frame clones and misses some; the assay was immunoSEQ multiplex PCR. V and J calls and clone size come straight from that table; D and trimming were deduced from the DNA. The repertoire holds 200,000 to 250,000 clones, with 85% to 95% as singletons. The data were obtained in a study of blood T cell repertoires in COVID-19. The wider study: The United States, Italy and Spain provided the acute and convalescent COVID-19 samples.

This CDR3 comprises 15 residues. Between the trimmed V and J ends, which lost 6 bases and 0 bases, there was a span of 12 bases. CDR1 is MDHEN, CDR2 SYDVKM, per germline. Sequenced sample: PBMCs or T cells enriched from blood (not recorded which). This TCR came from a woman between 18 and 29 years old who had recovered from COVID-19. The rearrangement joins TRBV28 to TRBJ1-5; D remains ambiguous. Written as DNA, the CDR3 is TGTGCCAGCAGCCCCCCGCGGTATAGCAATCAGCCCCAGCATTTT. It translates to CASSPPRYSNQPQHF.